This T cell receptor (beta chain) was identified in a study of T cells in women clearing cervical HPV infection. The J segment lost 4 bases and the V segment lost 2 bases, leaving 2 bases of the junction unmatched. This CDR3 spans 14 amino acids. CDR1 and CDR2 from the germline V gene are SGHRS and YFSETQ. Produced via immunoSEQ multiplex PCR; TCRdb's table is partial and in-frame only. The sample has 20,000 to 30,000 clones, and its top ten clones hold 6.5% to 7%. Remarks on this clone: Its antigen is unidentified. Sequencing ends 3 residues short of the CDR3 end; the germline J gene provides the rest.

Study-level findings and limits: Each sample's T-cell count was unknown, possibly confounding richness.

Sequences were obtained from blood buffy coat. This TCR derives from a woman between 18 and 69 years old with a cervical HPV16 infection that either progressed to CIN3+ or cleared (not recorded which). V is TRBV5-1 and J is TRBJ2-2, with 7 bases that match TRBD2. The sequenced part of the CDR3 DNA is TGCGCCAGCAGCTTCACTAGCGTCACCGGGGAG. Translating it yields CASSFTSVTGE. The full CDR3 sequence reads CASSFTSVTGELFF.